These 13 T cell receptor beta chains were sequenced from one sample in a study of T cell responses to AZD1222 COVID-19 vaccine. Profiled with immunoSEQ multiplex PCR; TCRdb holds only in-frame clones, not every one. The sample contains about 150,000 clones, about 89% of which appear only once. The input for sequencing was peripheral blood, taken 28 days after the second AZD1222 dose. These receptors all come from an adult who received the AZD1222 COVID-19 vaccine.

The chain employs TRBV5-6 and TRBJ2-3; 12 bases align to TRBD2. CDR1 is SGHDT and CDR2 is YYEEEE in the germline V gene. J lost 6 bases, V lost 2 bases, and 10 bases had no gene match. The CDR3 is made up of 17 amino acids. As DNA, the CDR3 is TGTGCCAGCAGCTTTCCGACTAGCGGGAGTTATTTCGATACGCAGTATTTT. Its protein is CASSFPTSGSYFDTQYF.

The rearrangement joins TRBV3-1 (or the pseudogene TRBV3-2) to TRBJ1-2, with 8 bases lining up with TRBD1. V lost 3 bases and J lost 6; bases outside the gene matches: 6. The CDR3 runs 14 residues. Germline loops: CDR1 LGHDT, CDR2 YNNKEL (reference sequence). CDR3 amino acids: CASSHQGAHHGYTF. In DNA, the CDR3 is TGTGCCAGCAGCCATCAGGGGGCGCATCATGGCTACACCTTC.

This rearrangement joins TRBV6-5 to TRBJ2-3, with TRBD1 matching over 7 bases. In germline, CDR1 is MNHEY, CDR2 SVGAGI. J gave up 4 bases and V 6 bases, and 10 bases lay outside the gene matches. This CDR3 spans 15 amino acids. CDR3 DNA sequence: TGTGCCAGCAGCACCCCCGACAGGGTGTCAGATACGCAGTATTTT. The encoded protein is CASSTPDRVSDTQYF.

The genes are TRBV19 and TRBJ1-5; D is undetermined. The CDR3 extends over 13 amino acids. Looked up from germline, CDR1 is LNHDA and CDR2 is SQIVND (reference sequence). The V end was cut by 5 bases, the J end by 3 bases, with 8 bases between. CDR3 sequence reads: CASSVSVNQPQHF. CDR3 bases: TGTGCCAGTAGTGTGTCCGTCAATCAGCCCCAGCATTTT. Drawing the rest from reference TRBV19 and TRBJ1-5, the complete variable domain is DGGITQSPKYLFRKEGQNVTLSCEQNLNHDAMYWYRQDPGQGLRLIYYSQIVNDFQKGDIAEGYSVSREKKESFPLTVTSAQKNPTAFYLCASSVSVNQPQHFGDGTRLSIL.

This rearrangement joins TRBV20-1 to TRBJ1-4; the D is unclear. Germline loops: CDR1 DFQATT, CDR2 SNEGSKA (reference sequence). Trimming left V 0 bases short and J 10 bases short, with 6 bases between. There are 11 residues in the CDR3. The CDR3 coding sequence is TGCAGTGCTAGAGATGAGGTAAAACTGTTTTTT. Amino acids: CSARDEVKLFF.

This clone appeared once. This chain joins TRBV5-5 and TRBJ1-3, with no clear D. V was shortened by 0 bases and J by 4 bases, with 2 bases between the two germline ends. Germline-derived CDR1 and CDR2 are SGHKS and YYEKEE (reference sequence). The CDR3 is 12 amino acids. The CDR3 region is CASSLGGNTIYF. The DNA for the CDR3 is TGTGCCAGCAGCTTGGGGGGAAACACCATATATTTT.

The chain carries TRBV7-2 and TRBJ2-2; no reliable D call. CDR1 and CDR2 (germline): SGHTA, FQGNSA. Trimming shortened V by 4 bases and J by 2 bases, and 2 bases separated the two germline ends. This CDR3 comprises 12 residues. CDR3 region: CASSYNTGELFF. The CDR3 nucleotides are TGTGCCAGCAGCTATAACACCGGGGAGCTGTTTTTT.

CDR3 in amino acids: CASSLVAGVADTQYF. In DNA, the CDR3 is TGTGCCAGCAGCTTAGTAGCGGGAGTTGCAGATACGCAGTATTTT. The chain employs TRBV7-2 and TRBJ2-3, with 9 bases that match TRBD2. CDR3 length: 15 residues. Losses at the gene ends were 1 base for V and 4 bases for J; bases not matched to a gene: 3. CDR1 is SGHTA and CDR2 is FQGNSA in the germline V gene.

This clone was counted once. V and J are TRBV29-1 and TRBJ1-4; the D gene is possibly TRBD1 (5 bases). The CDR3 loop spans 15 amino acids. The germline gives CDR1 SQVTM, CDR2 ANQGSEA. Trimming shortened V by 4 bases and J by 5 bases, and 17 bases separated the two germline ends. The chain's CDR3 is CSVAPGGEWNEKLFF. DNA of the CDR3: TGCAGCGTTGCCCCCGGGGGGGAGTGGAATGAAAAACTGTTTTTT.

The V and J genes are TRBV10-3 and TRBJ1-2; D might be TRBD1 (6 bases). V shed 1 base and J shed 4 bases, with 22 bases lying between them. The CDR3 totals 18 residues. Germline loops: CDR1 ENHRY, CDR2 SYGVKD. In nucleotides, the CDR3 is TGTGCCATCAGTGAGTTGGCTAAAACGGGGGCAGCGACCTATGGCTACACCTTC. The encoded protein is CAISELAKTGAATYGYTF.

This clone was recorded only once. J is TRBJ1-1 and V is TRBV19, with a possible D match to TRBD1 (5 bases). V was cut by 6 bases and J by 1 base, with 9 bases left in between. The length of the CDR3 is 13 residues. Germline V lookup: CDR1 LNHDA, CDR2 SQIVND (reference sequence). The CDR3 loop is CASSARANTEAFF. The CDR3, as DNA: TGTGCCAGTAGCGCCAGGGCGAACACTGAAGCTTTCTTT.

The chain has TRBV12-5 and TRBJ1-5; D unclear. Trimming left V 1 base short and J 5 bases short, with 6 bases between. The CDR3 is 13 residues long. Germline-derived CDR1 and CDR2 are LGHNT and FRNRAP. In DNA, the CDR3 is TGTGCTAGTGGTTTGGGCCTCGATCAGCCCCAGCATTTT. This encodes CASGLGLDQPQHF. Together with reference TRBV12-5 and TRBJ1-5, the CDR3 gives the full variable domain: DARVTQTPRHKVTEMGQEVTMRCQPILGHNTVFWYRQTMMQGLELLAYFRNRAPLDDSGMPKDRFSAEMPDATLATLKIQPSEPRDSAVYFCASGLGLDQPQHFGDGTRLSIL.

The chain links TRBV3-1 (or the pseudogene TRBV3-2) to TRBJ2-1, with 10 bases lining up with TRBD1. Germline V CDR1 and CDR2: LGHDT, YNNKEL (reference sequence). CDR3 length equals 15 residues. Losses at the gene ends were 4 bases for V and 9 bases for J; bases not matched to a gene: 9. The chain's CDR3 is CASSPGQGPLREQFF. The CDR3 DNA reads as TGTGCCAGCAGCCCGGGACAGGGGCCACTTCGTGAGCAGTTCTTC.